This T cell receptor (beta chain) came from a study of blood T cell repertoires in COVID-19. Study summary: T cells, B-cell-depleted T cells, or PBMCs provided the cDNA or gDNA that served as material.

In the original workflow: Reference gene primers were amplified, and this amplification served to estimate nucleated cell counts. Produced via immunoSEQ multiplex PCR; TCRdb's table is partial and in-frame only. V, J and clone size derive from that table, while D and trimming were established from the DNA sequence. The table has 110,000 or so clones, around 85% seen once. After removal of 5 bases from V and 4 bases from J, the junction contained 10 bases not matched to a gene. CDR3 length equals 15 residues. Germline V gene data show CDR1 as LNHDA and CDR2 as SQIVND (reference sequence). This clonotype was sampled from a human donor in a cohort sampled during active COVID-19. The chain carries TRBV19 and TRBJ2-5, with 7 bases lining up with TRBD1. The sample taken for sequencing was peripheral blood. The CDR3 DNA reads as TGTGCCAGTAGTCCCTCAGGGGGATCGGGAGAGACCCAGTACTTC. Amino acids: CASSPSGGSGETQYF.